The present T cell receptor (beta chain) was sequenced within a study of persistence of HIV-infected CD4 T cells. Broader study findings: Antigen-responding cells were enriched for degenerate expanded CDR3beta sequences.

CDR1 LGHDT and CDR2 YNNKEL come from the germline V gene (reference sequence). Deletions cut 1 base from V and 0 bases from J, with 10 bases between. The CDR3 has 16 residues. Turning to this clone: Its cognate antigen is unknown. The same CDR3 is also encoded by other DNA sequences in this sample.

Nonspecific anti-CD3/anti-CD28 bead stimulation represents the broad CD4+ T cell repertoire. CD4+ T cells upregulating both CD40 ligand and CD69 were sorted as responding cells. CD4+ T cell counts exceeded 400 cells/uL; CMV serology was positive. The immunoSEQ assay was version 4, run in survey mode. Template was genomic DNA at around 9.7 ng/uL, with up to about 1 ug used per sample. The data were produced by immunoSEQ multiplex PCR, yet TCRdb's version contains in-frame clones alone and is incomplete. The table shows about 43,000 clones, with roughly 90% occurring only once. The V gene is TRBV3-1 (or the pseudogene TRBV3-2), the J gene TRBJ1-5; weak D call: TRBD1 (5 bases). The starting material was CD4+ T cells sorted from PBMCs after roughly 17-hour stimulation, obtained from a patient who received antiretroviral therapy. The receptor comes from an adult man with HIV who was CMV-seropositive. The CDR3 sequence is CASSQGDSHSNQPQHF. The CDR3 DNA reads as TGTGCCAGCAGCCAAGGAGACAGTCATAGCAATCAGCCCCAGCATTTT.